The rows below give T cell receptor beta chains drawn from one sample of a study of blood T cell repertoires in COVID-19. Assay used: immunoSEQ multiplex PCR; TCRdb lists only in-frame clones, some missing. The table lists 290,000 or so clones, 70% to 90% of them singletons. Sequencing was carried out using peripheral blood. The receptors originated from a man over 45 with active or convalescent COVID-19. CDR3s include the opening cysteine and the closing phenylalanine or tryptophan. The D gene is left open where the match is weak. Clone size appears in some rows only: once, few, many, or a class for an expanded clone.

CATSDSSTGDYGYTF | TGTGCCACCAGTGACTCCTCGACAGGGGACTATGGCTACACCTTC | TRBJ1-2 | TRBV24-1 | . | TRBD1 | 15
CSVGKDSYNEQFF | TGCAGCGTGGGGAAAGACAGTTACAATGAGCAGTTCTTC | TRBJ2-1 | TRBV29-1 | . | . | 13
CASSLGVTRGPETQYF | TGTGCCAGCAGCTTGGGTGTGACTCGCGGCCCGGAGACCCAGTACTTC | TRBJ2-5 | TRBV7-2 | . | . | 16
CASSLGTVSYGYTF | TGTGCCAGCAGTTTAGGTACAGTAAGCTATGGCTACACCTTC | TRBJ1-2 | TRBV28 | . | . | 14
CASRQGGPVQPQHF | TGTGCCAGCAGGCAGGGAGGGCCCGTTCAGCCCCAGCATTTT | TRBJ1-5 | TRBV28 | . | . | 14
CASNGGAQYF | TGTGCCAGCAACGGGGGGGCGCAGTATTTT | TRBJ2-3 | TRBV2 | . | TRBD2 | 10
CASSLTGGANEQFF | TGTGCCAGCAGCTTGACAGGGGGGGCGAATGAGCAGTTCTTC | TRBJ2-1 | TRBV7-9 | . | TRBD1 | 14
CASSQAGNYGYTF | TGTGCCAGCAGCCAAGCAGGGAACTATGGCTACACCTTC | TRBJ1-2 | TRBV14 | . | . | 13
CASSLSISGEVGTEAFF | TGTGCCAGCAGCTTGTCTATCTCCGGGGAGGTGGGCACTGAAGCTTTCTTT | TRBJ1-1 | TRBV7-9 | . | . | 17
CASSLTVGAQAFF | TGTGCCAGCAGCTTAACGGTGGGGGCGCAAGCTTTCTTT | TRBJ1-1 | TRBV7-9 | . | . | 13
CATSVAGTGSSGANVLTF | TGTGCCACCAGCGTTGCCGGGACAGGGAGCTCTGGGGCCAACGTCCTGACTTTC | TRBJ2-6 | TRBV15 | once | TRBD1 | 18
CASSPQSSVSDTQYF | TGCGCCAGCAGCCCCCAAAGTAGCGTTTCAGATACGCAGTATTTT | TRBJ2-3 | TRBV5-1 | . | . | 15
CASSQRTSGKGGGYTDTQYF | TGCGCCAGCAGCCAAAGGACTAGCGGGAAAGGGGGGGGCTACACAGATACGCAGTATTTT | TRBJ2-3 | TRBV4-1 | . | TRBD2 | 20
CASSLGSGRAGADTQYF | TGTGCCAGCAGCTTAGGCAGTGGGAGGGCTGGGGCAGATACGCAGTATTTT | TRBJ2-3 | TRBV11-2 | . | TRBD2 | 17
CASSRTGNSETQYF | TGTGCCAGTAGTAGGACAGGGAATAGTGAGACCCAGTACTTC | TRBJ2-5 | TRBV19 | . | TRBD1 | 14
CASSLGARYYEQYF | TGTGCCAGCAGTTTGGGGGCTCGCTACTACGAGCAGTACTTC | TRBJ2-7 | TRBV28 | . | . | 14